These 14 T cell receptor beta chains share one sample of origin, sequenced in a study of cytomegalovirus exposure and HLA in healthy donors. Primers included in the PCR were 60 Vbeta and 13 Jbeta primers. Generated by immunoSEQ multiplex PCR, the TCRdb table keeps only in-frame clones and is missing some. The repertoire has about 150,000 clones, roughly 82% of them found once; the top ten carry 5.7%. The specimen sequenced was PBMCs. These receptors were collected from a man aged 25-45 years in good health and CMV-seropositive.

The chain carries TRBV9 and TRBJ2-3; 9 bases are shared with TRBD2. This CDR3 is built from 15 residues. Germline CDR1 and CDR2: SGDLS and YYNGEE. Trimming took 4 bases from V and 2 from J; bases not matched to a gene: 5. The CDR3 reads CASSPSGGFTDTQYF. The CDR3 DNA follows: TGTGCCAGCAGCCCCAGCGGGGGGTTCACAGATACGCAGTATTTT.

The gene calls are TRBV19 and TRBJ2-2, with TRBD2 matching 13 bases. J gave up 4 bases and V 3 bases, and 11 bases lay outside the gene matches. Germline V lookup: CDR1 LNHDA, CDR2 SQIVND (reference sequence). The CDR3 extends over 19 amino acids. The CDR3 nucleotides read TGTGCCAGTAGTATCTCGAGACTAGCGGGGGGACTAACCACCGGGGAGCTGTTTTTT. This encodes CASSISRLAGGLTTGELFF.

The table lists this clone with a count of one. The chain couples TRBV7-8 to TRBJ2-1; 8 nucleotides agree with TRBD2. This CDR3 has 20 residues. CDR1 is SGHVS, CDR2 FQNEAQ, per germline. With V trimmed by 1 base and J by 1 base, 15 bases remained unmatched. The chain's CDR3 is CASSLGFRGGGGLSYNEQFF. DNA for the CDR3: TGTGCCAGCAGCTTAGGATTCAGGGGCGGCGGGGGGCTATCCTACAATGAGCAGTTCTTC. The whole variable domain, remainder taken from reference TRBV7-8 and TRBJ2-1, is GAGVSQSPRYKVAKRGQDVALRCDPISGHVSLFWYQQALGQGPEFLTYFQNEAQLDKSGLPSDRFFAERPEGSVSTLKIQRTQQEDSAVYLCASSLGFRGGGGLSYNEQFFGPGTRLTVL.

V and J are TRBV5-6 and TRBJ1-1; D gene unclear. V lost 0 bases and J lost 0, with 9 bases in between. This CDR3 has 15 amino acids. Germline V lookup: CDR1 SGHDT, CDR2 YYEEEE. CDR3 amino acids: CASSLVASLNTEAFF. CDR3 sequence (DNA): TGTGCCAGCAGCTTGGTAGCATCCCTGAACACTGAAGCTTTCTTT.

The genes are TRBV30 and TRBJ2-6; 10 bases agree with TRBD1. There are 16 residues in the CDR3. V was pared by 1 base and J by 2 bases, with 2 bases of the junction left unmatched. Per the germline V gene, CDR1 is GTSNPN and CDR2 is SVGIG (reference sequence). DNA of the CDR3: TGTGCCTGGAGTGGGGACAGGGGAACTGGGGCCAACGTCCTGACTTTC. As protein: CAWSGDRGTGANVLTF.

This sequence joins TRBV10-3 and TRBJ2-7, with 7 bases identical to TRBD1. V trimming: 0 bases; J trimming: 7 bases; junction bases outside the gene matches: 9. The germline CDR1 and CDR2 sequences are ENHRY and SYGVKD. This CDR3 has 15 amino acids. The CDR3 DNA reads TGTGCCATCAGTGAGTCGTACCAGGGGGATTATGAGCAGTACTTC. Translated: CAISESYQGDYEQYF.

The V gene is TRBV7-9, the J gene TRBJ2-1, with a weak D call TRBD2 (5 bases). The V end was cut by 3 bases, the J end by 3 bases, with 12 bases between. Looked up from germline, CDR1 is SEHNR and CDR2 is FQNEAQ (reference sequence). There are 15 residues in the CDR3. The CDR3 reads CASSFTAAVYNEQFF. CDR3 in DNA: TGTGCCAGCAGCTTTACAGCGGCCGTCTACAATGAGCAGTTCTTC.

This clone was seen once. The CDR3: CASRQGALDQPQHF. CDR3 bases: TGTGCCAGCAGACAGGGGGCGTTGGATCAGCCCCAGCATTTT. The chain couples TRBV6-6 to TRBJ1-5; TRBD1 matches 9 bases. Germline CDR1 reads MNHNY; CDR2 reads SVGAGI (reference sequence). The CDR3 consists of 14 residues. Germline trimming cut 6 bases from V and 5 bases from J; bases unmatched to any gene: 5.

The rearrangement uses TRBV19 and TRBJ1-5, with 7 bases lining up with TRBD1. The V and J ends lost 8 bases and 7 bases, in that order; junction bases with no gene match: 8. From germline, CDR1 is LNHDA and CDR2 SQIVND (reference sequence). The length of the CDR3 is 13 residues. This CDR3 is CASAGGGGQPQHF. In nucleotides, the CDR3 is TGTGCCAGTGCAGGAGGGGGCGGACAGCCCCAGCATTTT.

J is TRBJ2-5 and V is TRBV21-1; the table's TRBD1 call for D was not verified on the DNA. TRBV21-1 is deemed a pseudogene. CDR3 length: 12 residues. The CDR3 is CASSRDNGSQYF. As DNA, the CDR3 is TGTGCCAGCAGCAGGGACAATGGGTCCCAGTACTTC.

The J gene is TRBJ2-7, the V gene TRBV2; the match to TRBD1 covers 7 bases. The CDR3 spans 15 residues. The J segment lost 5 bases and the V segment lost 5 bases, leaving 12 bases of the junction unmatched. The germline V gene has CDR1 SNHLY and CDR2 FYNNEI. CDR3 sequence (DNA): TGTGCCAGCAGTCCGGTTTCGGGGACAGTCAACGAGCAGTACTTC. Protein: CASSPVSGTVNEQYF. Complete variable domain (other parts from reference TRBV2 and TRBJ2-7): EPEVTQTPSHQVTQMGQEVILRCVPISNHLYFYWYRQILGQKVEFLVSFYNNEISEKSEIFDDQFSVERPDGSNFTLKIRSTKLEDSAMYFCASSPVSGTVNEQYFGPGTRLTVT.

J is TRBJ2-5 and V is TRBV7-9; 7 positions match TRBD2. V lost 8 bases to trimming and J lost 1 base; unmatched junction nucleotides: 7. CDR1 and CDR2 from the germline V gene are SEHNR and FQNEAQ (reference sequence). This CDR3 has 14 residues. The CDR3, as DNA: TGTGCCAGCGTTGGCGGGAGCTCCCAAGAGACCCAGTACTTC. Translated: CASVGGSSQETQYF.

This rearrangement joins TRBV7-9 to TRBJ2-7; perhaps TRBD1 as D (6 bases). Trimming cost V 5 bases and J 6 bases, with 11 bases left between them. There are 12 residues in the CDR3. CDR1 and CDR2 from the germline V gene are SEHNR and FQNEAQ (reference sequence). CDR3 coding DNA: TGTGCCAGCAGCGCGAGGGGGACCGAGCAGTACTTC. Amino acids: CASSARGTEQYF.

J is TRBJ1-6 and V is TRBV5-4; 8 nucleotides line up with TRBD1. The germline gives CDR1 SGHNT, CDR2 YYREEE (reference sequence). This CDR3 spans 14 amino acids. V lost 4 bases and J lost 6; bases outside the gene matches: 3. In nucleotides, the CDR3 is TGTGCCAGCAGCGCTACAGGGGGTAATTCACCCCTCCACTTT. The encoded protein is CASSATGGNSPLHF.